This T cell receptor beta chain emerged from a study of blood T cell repertoires in COVID-19. This CDR3 is 14 amino acids long. Germline assignment: CDR1 MDHEN and CDR2 SYDVKM. Trimming at V came to 3 bases and at J to 13 bases, leaving 7 bases not matched to a gene. As processed by the authors: Nucleated cell counts were estimated from reference gene primer amplification. Generated by immunoSEQ multiplex PCR, the TCRdb table keeps only in-frame clones and is missing some. V and J calls and clone size follow that table, whereas D and trimming were derived from the DNA. The sample yields around 150,000 clones, around 76% seen once.

Sequencing was carried out using peripheral blood. The chain joins TRBV28 to TRBJ1-5, with TRBD1 matching over 12 bases. The sequence came from a man between 60 and 70 years old with acute or convalescent COVID-19. As DNA, the CDR3 is TGTGCCAGCAGTTTCCGGGACAGGGGGCAAGGTCAGCATTTT. Residues: CASSFRDRGQGQHF.